One sample yielded the 26 T cell receptor beta chains listed below, sequenced in a study of shared clonotypes between healthy human individuals. The naive CD8 fraction comprised CD45RO-negative cells positively selected for CCR7 and excluded terminally differentiated effector memory CD45RA+ cells. TCRdb keeps only in-frame clones here, not all; method: immunoSEQ multiplex PCR. The table lists around 2.1 million clones, about 92% of them singletons. The sample was naive CD8+ T cells from PBMCs. These receptors all come from a man younger than 30 in good health. Some clones in this sample may be carry-over from other donors' samples.

This clone came up once. The chain links TRBV28 to TRBJ2-7, with unresolved D. Trimming took 6 bases from V and 3 from J, leaving 12 bases between them. Germline-derived CDR1 and CDR2 are MDHEN and SYDVKM. The CDR3 is 13 residues long. The CDR3 here is CASRSGGNYEQYF. In DNA form, the CDR3 reads TGTGCCAGCAGATCAGGCGGAAACTACGAGCAGTACTTC. Variable domain in full (rest from reference TRBV28 and TRBJ2-7): DVKVTQSSRYLVKRTGEKVFLECVQDMDHENMFWYRQDPGLGLRLIYFSYDVKMKEKGDIPEGYSVSREKKERFSLILESASTNQTSMYLCASRSGGNYEQYFGPGTRLTVT.

CDR3 residues: CASSVDGRENTEAFF. The CDR3 nucleotides read TGTGCCAGCAGCGTAGATGGGAGGGAGAACACTGAAGCTTTCTTT. This chain uses TRBV9 with TRBJ1-1; D uncertain. Germline lookup yields CDR1 SGDLS and CDR2 YYNGEE. The germline V and J ends were trimmed by 0 bases and 1 base, with 10 bases remaining between them. The CDR3 totals 15 residues.

The chain has TRBV7-3 and TRBJ2-1, with D unresolved. From germline, CDR1 is SGHTA and CDR2 FQGTGA. Trimming removed 4 bases from V and 3 bases from J, with 16 bases in between. This CDR3 has 16 residues. The CDR3 loop reads CASSWIIFLYYNEQFF. CDR3 DNA sequence: TGTGCCAGCAGCTGGATTATTTTTCTCTACTACAATGAGCAGTTCTTC.

The CDR3 sequence: CASSPGASGIYEQYF. In DNA form, the CDR3 reads TGTGCCAGCAGCCCTGGGGCTAGCGGGATCTACGAGCAGTACTTC. This chain links TRBV9 with TRBJ2-7; 9 positions agree with TRBD2. CDR1 and CDR2 (germline): SGDLS, YYNGEE. This CDR3 spans 15 amino acids. Trimming cost V 4 bases and J 3 bases; bases outside gene matches: 8.

The genes are TRBV6-5 and TRBJ2-5, with 7 bases matching TRBD1. Germline V gene data show CDR1 as MNHEY and CDR2 as SVGAGI. The CDR3 extends over 14 amino acids. The ends lost 2 bases at V and 7 bases at J; junction bases unmatched: 7. The CDR3 coding sequence is TGTGCCAGCAGTTACGACAGGGCAGGCGGGACCCAGTACTTC. Protein product: CASSYDRAGGTQYF.

The CDR3 spells CASALGNTIYF. The CDR3 nucleotides are TGTGCCAGCGCCTTAGGAAACACCATATATTTT. The chain carries TRBV5-4 and TRBJ1-3; no reliable D call. Trimming removed 7 bases from V and 4 bases from J, with 6 bases in between. The CDR3 contains 11 residues. Germline V gene sequence: CDR1 SGHNT, CDR2 YYREEE (reference sequence).

The V call is TRBV27, the J call TRBJ2-7, with D maybe TRBD2 (6 bases). Trimming took off 4 bases at V and 0 bases at J, with 10 bases between the two ends. From germline, CDR1 is MNHEY and CDR2 SMNVEV (reference sequence). The CDR3 loop spans 14 amino acids. CDR3 protein: CASSSYGGSYEQYF. DNA of the CDR3: TGTGCCAGCAGTTCCTACGGGGGCTCCTACGAGCAGTACTTC.

J is TRBJ2-7 and V is TRBV4-1, with 7 bases matching TRBD1. Germline V gene lookup returns CDR1 MGHRA and CDR2 YSYEKL. J gave up 3 bases and V 3 bases, and 11 bases lay outside the gene matches. The CDR3 is 16 residues long. In DNA, the CDR3 is TGCGCCAGCAGCCAGGGCCCCTCGGGGACAGACTACGAGCAGTACTTC. Its translation is CASSQGPSGTDYEQYF.

The rearrangement links TRBV27 to TRBJ2-7; D remains unclear. V was shortened by 5 bases and J by 6 bases, with 23 bases between the two germline ends. The germline gives CDR1 MNHEY, CDR2 SMNVEV (reference sequence). The CDR3 loop spans 16 amino acids. The CDR3 protein is CASSPVGPQSESEQYF. The DNA of the CDR3 is TGTGCCAGCAGTCCCGTAGGCCCCCAGAGTGAAAGCGAGCAGTACTTC.

About this clone: Additional DNA sequences in this sample encode the identical CDR3. The chain links TRBV7-8 to TRBJ1-1; a possible D gene is TRBD1 (5 bases). The CDR3 sequence is 12 residues long. V lost 1 base and J 6 bases, leaving 6 bases between the germline ends. Germline CDR1 reads SGHVS; CDR2 reads FQNEAQ. The CDR3 here is CASSLGRAEAFF. The CDR3 coding sequence is TGTGCCAGCAGCTTAGGCAGGGCTGAAGCTTTCTTT.

V and J are TRBV19 and TRBJ1-2, with 9 bases aligning to TRBD1. Per the germline V gene, CDR1 is LNHDA and CDR2 is SQIVND (reference sequence). With V trimmed by 4 bases and J by 0 bases, 9 bases remained unmatched. This CDR3 contains 17 residues. In nucleotides, the CDR3 is TGTGCCAGTAGTACCCGGACAGGGGTTGGACCTAACTATGGCTACACCTTC. It encodes CASSTRTGVGPNYGYTF.

CDR3 coding DNA: TGTGCCAGCAGCTTGACTAGCGGGAGTCTTCCGCAGTACTTC. Translating gives CASSLTSGSLPQYF. The V gene is TRBV5-6, the J gene TRBJ2-7; 11 positions agree with TRBD2. This CDR3 region has 14 residues. Germline V gene data show CDR1 as SGHDT and CDR2 as YYEEEE. Trimming took 1 base from V and 9 from J; bases not matched to a gene: 6.

CDR3 amino acids: CASSPKEGRLYNEKLFF. DNA for the CDR3: TGTGCCAGCAGCCCGAAGGAGGGTCGTCTGTATAATGAAAAACTGTTTTTT. This rearrangement joins TRBV9 to TRBJ1-4; D gene uncertain. The CDR3 is made up of 17 amino acids. Trimming pared 4 bases from V and 4 bases from J, leaving 20 bases between. The germline gives CDR1 SGDLS, CDR2 YYNGEE.

V and J are TRBV27 and TRBJ2-7; a weak D match, TRBD2 (5 bases). This CDR3 comprises 18 residues. Germline CDR1 reads MNHEY; CDR2 reads SMNVEV (reference sequence). Trimming cost V 2 bases and J 5 bases, with 25 bases left between them. The DNA for the CDR3 is TGTGCCAGCAGTTTAATTCCCCTCCGAGGGAGCCCGAGCGACGAGCAGTACTTC. Translating gives CASSLIPLRGSPSDEQYF.

The CDR3, as DNA: TGTGCCAGCAGCTCGCGGGACAAAGACTACGAGCAGTACTTC. It codes for CASSSRDKDYEQYF. This chain uses TRBV7-9 with TRBJ2-7; the D call may be TRBD1 or TRBD2 (6 bases each). With 4 bases removed from V and 3 bases from J, the gap between germline ends came to 13 bases. The CDR3 is 14 amino acids. CDR1 is SEHNR and CDR2 is FQNEAQ in the germline V gene (reference sequence).

This clone has more than one count but fewer than ten. This sequence joins TRBV14 and TRBJ1-2; 8 bases align to TRBD1. The J segment lost 2 bases and the V segment lost 3 bases, leaving 5 bases of the junction unmatched. This CDR3 region has 15 residues. Germline V CDR1 and CDR2: SGHDN, FVKESK. In DNA, the CDR3 is TGTGCCAGCAGCCATAGGACAGGGCGAAACTATGGCTACACCTTC. Protein sequence: CASSHRTGRNYGYTF.

This sequence joins TRBV6-5 and TRBJ2-1; maybe TRBD2 (8 bases). Germline values: CDR1 MNHEY, CDR2 SVGAGI. The CDR3 consists of 15 residues. Trimming cost V 7 bases and J 2 bases, with 15 bases left between them. DNA of the CDR3: TGTGCCAGCAAACAGGGGACTAGAGCCTACAATGAGCAGTTCTTC. Its protein is CASKQGTRAYNEQFF.

The chain carries TRBV10-3 and TRBJ2-6; 8 bases line up with TRBD1. V gave up 6 bases and J gave up 0 bases; unmatched junction bases: 7. CDR1 and CDR2 from the germline V gene are ENHRY and SYGVKD. This CDR3 has 17 amino acids. The CDR3 nucleotides are TGTGCCATCAGGGGGCAGGGGGCTCTCTCTGGGGCCAACGTCCTGACTTTC. Translating it yields CAIRGQGALSGANVLTF.

This chain links TRBV6-5 with TRBJ2-7; TRBD1 aligns across 10 bases. The germline V gene has CDR1 MNHEY and CDR2 SVGAGI. Trimming took 5 bases from V and 6 from J; bases not matched to a gene: 4. This CDR3 region has 13 residues. CDR3 sequence (DNA): TGTGCCAGCAGTGGACAGGGGGTGAGCGAGCAGTACTTC. It codes for CASSGQGVSEQYF.

The gene calls are TRBV27 and TRBJ2-1; 8 bases match TRBD1. J gave up 5 bases and V 6 bases, and 9 bases lay outside the gene matches. The CDR3 runs to 15 residues. The germline CDR1 and CDR2 sequences are MNHEY and SMNVEV (reference sequence). The DNA for the CDR3 is TGTGCCAGCAGACCGGACAGGGATTCCCACAATGAGCAGTTCTTC. It specifies CASRPDRDSHNEQFF.

The J gene is TRBJ2-7, the V gene TRBV27, with TRBD2 identical over 10 bases. CDR3 size: 16 residues. The germline CDR1 and CDR2 sequences are MNHEY and SMNVEV (reference sequence). With V trimmed by 6 bases and J by 3 bases, 11 bases remained unmatched. The CDR3 spells CASSSVGLAGVYEQYF. The CDR3 DNA is TGTGCCAGCAGCTCGGTAGGGCTAGCGGGGGTCTACGAGCAGTACTTC.

The V and J genes are TRBV13 and TRBJ2-4, with D possibly being TRBD1 (6 bases). The germline V and J ends were trimmed by 5 bases and 0 bases, with 17 bases remaining between them. Germline assignment: CDR1 PRHDT and CDR2 FYEKMQ (reference sequence). The CDR3 totals 17 residues. The CDR3 here is CASSPMTGTLAKNIQYF. The CDR3 DNA follows: TGTGCCAGCAGCCCAATGACCGGGACATTAGCCAAAAACATTCAGTACTTC.

This sequence joins TRBV12-1 and TRBJ2-5; the table's D gene call, TRBD2, was not cross checked with the DNA. TRBV12-1 is labeled a pseudogene. The CDR3 contains 17 residues. The CDR3 nucleotides read TGTGCCAGCAGCTTTCCTCTAGCGAGACGATACCAGAGGGCCCAGTACTTC. Translation gives CASSFPLARRYQRAQYF.

This clone has a single count. The rearrangement uses TRBV2 and TRBJ2-1, with 16 bases that match TRBD2. The CDR3 consists of 20 residues. From germline, CDR1 is SNHLY and CDR2 FYNNEI. Trimming removed 4 bases from V and 8 bases from J; junction bases left unmatched: 17. CDR3 region: CASSVKWGTSGRARFDEQFF. For the CDR3, the DNA is TGTGCCAGCAGTGTCAAGTGGGGGACTAGCGGGAGGGCTCGGTTCGATGAGCAGTTCTTC.

This chain uses TRBV14 with TRBJ2-1; a weak D match, TRBD2 (6 bases). From germline, CDR1 is SGHDN and CDR2 FVKESK. This CDR3 has 14 residues. The ends were cut back, 3 bases at V and 5 bases at J, with 11 bases in the middle. CDR3 sequence (DNA): TGTGCCAGCAGCCAGCTAGCGTTGGACAATGAGCAGTTCTTC. As protein: CASSQLALDNEQFF.

V usage is TRBV28 and J usage is TRBJ2-5; possible D gene TRBD2, 5 bases. This CDR3 spans 19 amino acids. V gave up 1 base and J gave up 1 base, with 22 bases separating them. Looked up from germline, CDR1 is MDHEN and CDR2 is SYDVKM. CDR3 coding DNA: TGTGCCAGCAGTTTATCGTCTAGCCAGGTCTATAGGGTCCAAGAGACCCAGTACTTC. As protein: CASSLSSSQVYRVQETQYF.